This T cell receptor (beta chain) comes out of a study of T cell changes during pregnancy in multiple sclerosis. With 1 base clipped from V and 2 bases from J, the junction kept 6 bases outside the gene matches. CDR3 length: 16 amino acids. Germline V gene data show CDR1 as SEHNR and CDR2 as FQNEAQ (reference sequence). The assay was immunoSEQ multiplex PCR, and TCRdb's table has in-frame clones only and misses some. The sample has 30,000 or so clones, more than 70% seen once; the top ten hold 7% to 10%. This sequence was found in a female donor with multiple sclerosis, enrolled in a pregnancy study. J is TRBJ2-5 and V is TRBV7-9; TRBD2 matches 8 bases. The input for sequencing was CD8+ T cells from peripheral blood mononuclear cells, taken after pregnancy. In DNA form, the CDR3 reads TGTGCCAGCAGCTTAGGTGGGACTAGAAAACAAGAGACCCAGTACTTC. Translated, it gives CASSLGGTRKQETQYF.